Listed here is a single T cell receptor (beta chain). Germline V lookup: CDR1 SSHAT, CDR2 FNYEAQ (reference sequence). This CDR3 comprises 15 residues. These data originate in a study of read filtering for tumor transcriptome and immune sequencing. Looking at the study overall: RNA-seq yielded only roughly 75 to 1,400 TCR reads, IR-seq about 4 to 10.27 million.

The library was built from roughly 400 ng RNA with molecular barcoded adaptors for alpha/delta and beta/gamma chains. Each CDR3 protein is one row after TCRdb ran MiXCR on the reads. Of 50,000 to 65,000 distinct CDR3 sequences listed, 15% to 25% were seen once; the top ten hold around 15%. The chain joins TRBV7-7 to TRBJ2-5; 11 positions agree with TRBD1. This sequence was found in a donor over 35 with multiple myeloma. Sample: a population of CD138-negative cells sorted from bone marrow. The CDR3 DNA reads as TGTACTAGCAGCCAAAACCGGGACAGGGGGGAGACCCAGTACTTC. Its translation is CTSSQNRDRGETQYF.